These T cell receptor beta chains were read from a single sample in a study of Ad26.COV2.S vaccination and SARS-CoV-2 variants. Sequenced by immunoSEQ multiplex PCR; TCRdb stores in-frame clones only, minus some. The top ten hold roughly 17% of the sample, which has 100,000 or so clones, around three quarters seen once. The source was peripheral blood, collected after recovery from COVID-19. The receptors derive from a human donor who had recovered from COVID-19. Each CDR3 is given without its conserved first and last residue.

TRBJ1-4 | TRBV19 | ASSRFNEKLF
TRBJ2-5 | TRBV29-1 | SAEPGTRFSETQY
TRBJ1-4 | TRBV28 | ASSLPAGGSNEKLF
TRBJ2-7 | TRBV7-9 | ASSSTTGTIYEQY
TRBJ2-5 | TRBV12-3/TRBV12-4 | ATSRGYQETQY
TRBJ1-1 | TRBV5-4 | ASSYRTGGTEAF
TRBJ2-5 | TRBV5-1 | ASSLQGQLGETQY
TRBJ2-7 | TRBV2 | ASSGQSPYEQY
TRBJ1-5 | TRBV19 | ASSISTGRVTQPQH
TRBJ2-7 | TRBV11-2 | ASSSGHHEQY
TRBJ2-6 | TRBV12-5 | ASGLYRENSGANVLT